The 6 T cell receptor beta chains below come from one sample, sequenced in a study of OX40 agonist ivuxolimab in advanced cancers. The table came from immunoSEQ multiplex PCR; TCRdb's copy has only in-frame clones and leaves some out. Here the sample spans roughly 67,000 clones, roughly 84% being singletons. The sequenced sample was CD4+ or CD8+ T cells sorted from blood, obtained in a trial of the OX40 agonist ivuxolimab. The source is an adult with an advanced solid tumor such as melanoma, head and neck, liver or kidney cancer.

CDR3 nucleotide sequence: TGCGCCAGCAGCTACTGGGGACAGGGGACTAATTCACCCCTCCACTTT. Translated: CASSYWGQGTNSPLHF. The chain carries TRBV4-1 and TRBJ1-6, with TRBD1 matching 10 bases. Germline V gene sequence: CDR1 MGHRA, CDR2 YSYEKL. The trim removed 5 bases at V and 6 bases at J, leaving 7 bases unmatched. The CDR3 runs 16 residues.

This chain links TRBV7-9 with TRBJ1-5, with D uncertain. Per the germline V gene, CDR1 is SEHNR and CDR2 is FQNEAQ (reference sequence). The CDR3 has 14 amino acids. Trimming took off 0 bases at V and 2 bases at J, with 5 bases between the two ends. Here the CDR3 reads CASSLANGNQPQHF. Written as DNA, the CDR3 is TGTGCCAGCAGCTTAGCGAATGGCAATCAGCCCCAGCATTTT.

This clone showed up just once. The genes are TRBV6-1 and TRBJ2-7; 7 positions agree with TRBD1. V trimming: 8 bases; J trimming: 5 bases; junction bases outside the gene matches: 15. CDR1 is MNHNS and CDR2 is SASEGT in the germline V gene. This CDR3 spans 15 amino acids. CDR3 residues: CASSQTPMTGNEQYF. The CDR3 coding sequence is TGTGCCAGCTCCCAGACCCCAATGACAGGGAACGAGCAGTACTTC.

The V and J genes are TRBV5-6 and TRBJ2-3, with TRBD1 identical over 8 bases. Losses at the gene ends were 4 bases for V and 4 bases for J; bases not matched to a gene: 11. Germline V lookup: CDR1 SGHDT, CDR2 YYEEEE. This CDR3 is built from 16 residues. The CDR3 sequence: CASSLPDRVVPDTQYF. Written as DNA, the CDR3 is TGTGCCAGCAGCCTACCGGACAGGGTGGTACCAGATACGCAGTATTTT.

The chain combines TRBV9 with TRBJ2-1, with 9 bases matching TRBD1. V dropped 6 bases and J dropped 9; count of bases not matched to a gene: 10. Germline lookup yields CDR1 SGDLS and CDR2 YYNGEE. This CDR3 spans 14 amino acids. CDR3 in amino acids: CASNSRGQGLEQFF. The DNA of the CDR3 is TGTGCCAGCAACTCCAGGGGACAGGGACTTGAGCAGTTCTTC.

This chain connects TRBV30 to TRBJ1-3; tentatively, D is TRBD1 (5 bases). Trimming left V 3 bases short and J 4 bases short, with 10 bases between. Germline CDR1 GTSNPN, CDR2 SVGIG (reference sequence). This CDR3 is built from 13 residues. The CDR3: CAWRAGAGNTIYF. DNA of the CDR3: TGTGCCTGGAGGGCCGGGGCCGGAAACACCATATATTTT.